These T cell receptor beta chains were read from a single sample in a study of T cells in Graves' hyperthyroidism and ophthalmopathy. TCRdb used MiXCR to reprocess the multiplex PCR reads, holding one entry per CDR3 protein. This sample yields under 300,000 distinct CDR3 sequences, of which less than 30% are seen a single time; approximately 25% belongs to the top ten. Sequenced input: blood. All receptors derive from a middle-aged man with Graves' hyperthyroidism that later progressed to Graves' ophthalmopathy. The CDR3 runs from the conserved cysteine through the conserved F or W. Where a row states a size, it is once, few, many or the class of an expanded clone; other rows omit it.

CDR3aa: CASRRGDTGELFF
v_gene: TRBV6-1
abundance: NA

CDR3aa: CASSLGTGIGYTF
v_gene: TRBV5-1
abundance: many

CDR3aa: CASSLAGGTKGTEAFF
v_gene: TRBV7-3
abundance: NA

CDR3aa: CASSQGAGRAFF
v_gene: TRBV4-1
abundance: many

CDR3aa: CAISSRSPNEQYF
v_gene: TRBV10-3
abundance: NA

CDR3aa: CASSPTGEEKAFF
v_gene: TRBV3-1
abundance: few

CDR3aa: CASSYGRNTEAFF
v_gene: TRBV6-5
abundance: many

CDR3aa: CASSLKTGGFYEQYF
v_gene: TRBV27
abundance: many

CDR3aa: CASSPQESGVNIQYF
v_gene: TRBV12-3/TRBV12-4
abundance: many

CDR3aa: CASMFRVDTGELFF
v_gene: TRBV6-5
abundance: many

CDR3aa: CASSLSAVMNTEAFF
v_gene: TRBV28
abundance: NA

CDR3aa: CASSFIGINTEAFF
v_gene: TRBV12-3/TRBV12-4
abundance: NA

CDR3aa: CASSYSWTANYGYTF
v_gene: TRBV6-5
abundance: once

CDR3aa: CSAPRREGRETQYF
v_gene: TRBV20-1
abundance: many

CDR3aa: CASSSTGTGAGELFF
v_gene: TRBV12-3/TRBV12-4
abundance: many

CDR3aa: CASSGQFRNRNQPQHF
v_gene: TRBV2
abundance: many

CDR3aa: CASTLAASQETQYF
v_gene: TRBV28
abundance: many

CDR3aa: CASSTPGPPGFLVQYF
v_gene: TRBV6-2/TRBV6-3
abundance: NA

CDR3aa: CASSPRGALEQYF
v_gene: TRBV19
abundance: many

CDR3aa: CASSPLAEKNTGELFF
v_gene: TRBV7-3
abundance: many